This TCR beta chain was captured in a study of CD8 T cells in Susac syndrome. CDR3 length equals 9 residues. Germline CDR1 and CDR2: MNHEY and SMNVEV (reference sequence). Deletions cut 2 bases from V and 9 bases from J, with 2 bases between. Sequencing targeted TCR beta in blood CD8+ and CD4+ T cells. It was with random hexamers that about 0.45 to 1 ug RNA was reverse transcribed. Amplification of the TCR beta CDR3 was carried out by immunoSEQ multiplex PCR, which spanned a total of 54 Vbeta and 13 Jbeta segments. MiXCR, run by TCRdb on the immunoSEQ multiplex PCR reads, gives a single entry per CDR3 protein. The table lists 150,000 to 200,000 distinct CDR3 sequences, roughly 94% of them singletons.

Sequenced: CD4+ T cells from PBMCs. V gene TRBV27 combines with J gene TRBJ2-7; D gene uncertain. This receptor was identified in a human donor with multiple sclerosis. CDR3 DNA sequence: TGTGCCAGCAGTTTACCGCAGTACTTC. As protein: CASSLPQYF.